Below are 8 T cell receptor beta chains sequenced from a single sample in a study of T cell responses to AZD1222 COVID-19 vaccine. Assay: immunoSEQ multiplex PCR; the TCRdb copy retains only in-frame clones and omits some. This sample has 120,000 or so clones, with about 92% found just once. The specimen was peripheral blood, collected on day 0 of AZD1222 vaccination. These receptors were collected from an adult in good health.

This rearrangement joins TRBV7-9 to TRBJ1-1; D remains unclear. The CDR3 runs 14 residues. Germline lookup yields CDR1 SEHNR and CDR2 FQNEAQ (reference sequence). V lost 7 bases to trimming and J lost 0 bases, with 12 bases between them. CDR3 amino acids: CASILDGLNTEAFF. The CDR3 region has the DNA TGTGCCAGCATCCTGGACGGATTGAACACTGAAGCTTTCTTT.

The chain is built from TRBV2 and TRBJ2-7; 7 bases are shared with TRBD2. CDR3 size: 15 residues. The V segment lost 8 bases and the J segment 9 bases; nucleotides outside the gene matches: 19. The germline CDR1 and CDR2 sequences are SNHLY and FYNNEI. The CDR3 reads CASLRQGLNAGGQYF. CDR3 DNA: TGTGCCAGCCTTCGTCAGGGACTAAATGCCGGGGGGCAGTACTTC.

The chain is built from TRBV7-9 and TRBJ2-7; no definite D call. CDR3 length equals 13 residues. With 4 bases removed from V and 7 bases from J, the gap between germline ends came to 14 bases. In germline, CDR1 is SEHNR, CDR2 FQNEAQ (reference sequence). The CDR3 protein is CASSSPTCEEQYF. CDR3 nucleotide sequence: TGTGCCAGCAGCTCGCCGACCTGTGAGGAGCAGTACTTC.

CDR3 in amino acids: CASSGRRNTEAFF. CDR3 bases: TGTGCCAGCAGTGGCCGACGGAACACTGAAGCTTTCTTT. The genes are TRBV27 and TRBJ1-1, with unresolved D. The CDR3 is 13 amino acids. V was clipped by 5 bases and J by 1 base, with 8 bases between them. Germline CDR1 is MNHEY and CDR2 is SMNVEV (reference sequence).

The V and J genes are TRBV11-2 and TRBJ2-1; D is ambiguous. This CDR3 has 15 residues. Trimming cost V 3 bases and J 2 bases, with 11 bases left between them. Per germline, CDR1 SGHAT and CDR2 FQNNGV. In DNA, the CDR3 is TGTGCCAGCAGCTTCCATAGGGCAGCCTACAATGAGCAGTTCTTC. This sequence encodes CASSFHRAAYNEQFF.

In the case of this clone: Other DNA sequences in the same sample also yield this CDR3. The chain couples TRBV18 to TRBJ1-2; D is unresolved. The length of the CDR3 is 11 residues. Looked up from germline, CDR1 is KGHSH and CDR2 is LQKENI. The ends were cut back, 2 bases at V and 8 bases at J, with 6 bases in the middle. CDR3 protein: CASSPGYGYTF. CDR3 DNA sequence: TGTGCCAGCTCACCAGGGTACGGCTACACCTTC. Supplemented by reference TRBV18 and TRBJ1-2, the full variable domain reads NAGVMQNPRHLVRRRGQEARLRCSPMKGHSHVYWYRQLPEEGLKFMVYLQKENIIDESGMPKERFSAEFPKEGPSILRIQQVVRGDSAAYFCASSPGYGYTFGSGTRLTVV.

The rearrangement uses TRBV7-9 and TRBJ1-1; D is uncertain. V was trimmed by 2 bases and J by 1 base, leaving 8 bases between them. The CDR3 sequence is 14 residues long. The germline CDR1 and CDR2 sequences are SEHNR and FQNEAQ (reference sequence). Here the CDR3 reads CASSLRVANTEAFF. The DNA of the CDR3 is TGTGCCAGCAGCTTACGCGTGGCGAACACTGAAGCTTTCTTT. The full variable domain, completed using reference TRBV7-9 and TRBJ1-1, is DTGVSQNPRHKITKRGQNVTFRCDPISEHNRLYWYRQTLGQGPEFLTYFQNEAQLEKSRLLSDRFSAERPKGSFSTLEIQRTEQGDSAMYLCASSLRVANTEAFFGQGTRLTVV.

V is TRBV27 and J is TRBJ1-6; weak D call: TRBD1 (5 bases). V lost 3 bases to trimming and J lost 7 bases, with 10 bases between them. This CDR3 is built from 14 residues. The germline V gene has CDR1 MNHEY and CDR2 SMNVEV (reference sequence). CDR3 sequence (DNA): TGTGCCAGCAGTTTGGGGGTAGGGAATTCACCCCTCCACTTT. Translated, it gives CASSLGVGNSPLHF.